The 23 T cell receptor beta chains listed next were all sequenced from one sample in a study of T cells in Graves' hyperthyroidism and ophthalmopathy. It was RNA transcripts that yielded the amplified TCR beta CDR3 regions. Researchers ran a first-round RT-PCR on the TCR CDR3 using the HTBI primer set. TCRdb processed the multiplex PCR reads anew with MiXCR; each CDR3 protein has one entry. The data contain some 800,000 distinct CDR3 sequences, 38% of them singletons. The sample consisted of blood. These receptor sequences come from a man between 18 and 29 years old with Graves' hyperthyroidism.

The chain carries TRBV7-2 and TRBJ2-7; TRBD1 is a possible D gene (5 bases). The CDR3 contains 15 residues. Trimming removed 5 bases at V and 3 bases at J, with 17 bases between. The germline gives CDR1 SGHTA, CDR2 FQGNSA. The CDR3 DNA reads TGTGCCAGCAGCCAAAAGGGGTACGGTTACTACGAGCAGTACTTC. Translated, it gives CASSQKGYGYYEQYF.

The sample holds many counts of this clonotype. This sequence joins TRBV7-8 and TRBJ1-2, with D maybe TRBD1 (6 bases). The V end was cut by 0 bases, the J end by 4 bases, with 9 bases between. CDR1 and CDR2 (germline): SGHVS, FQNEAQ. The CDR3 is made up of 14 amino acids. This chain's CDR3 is CASSLAEDSYGYTF. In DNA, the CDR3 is TGTGCCAGCAGCTTAGCGGAGGACAGCTATGGCTACACCTTC.

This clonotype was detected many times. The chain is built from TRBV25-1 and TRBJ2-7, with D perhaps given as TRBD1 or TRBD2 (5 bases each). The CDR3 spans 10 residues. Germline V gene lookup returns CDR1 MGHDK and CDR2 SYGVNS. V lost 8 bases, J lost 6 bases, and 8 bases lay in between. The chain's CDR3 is CASGGIEQYF. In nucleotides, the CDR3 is TGTGCCAGCGGGGGTATCGAGCAGTACTTC.

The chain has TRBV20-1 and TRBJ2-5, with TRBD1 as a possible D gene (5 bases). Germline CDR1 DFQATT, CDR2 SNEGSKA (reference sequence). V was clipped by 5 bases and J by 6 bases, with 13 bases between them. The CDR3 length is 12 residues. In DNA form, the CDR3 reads TGCAGTGCTGGATCAGGGATGAAGACCCAGTACTTC. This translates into CSAGSGMKTQYF.

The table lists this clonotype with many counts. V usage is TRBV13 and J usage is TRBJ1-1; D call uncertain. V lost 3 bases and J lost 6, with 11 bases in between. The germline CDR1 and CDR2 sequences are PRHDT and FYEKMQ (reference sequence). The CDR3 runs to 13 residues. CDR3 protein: CASSFGSFPEAFF. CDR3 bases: TGTGCCAGCAGCTTCGGATCATTCCCTGAAGCTTTCTTT.

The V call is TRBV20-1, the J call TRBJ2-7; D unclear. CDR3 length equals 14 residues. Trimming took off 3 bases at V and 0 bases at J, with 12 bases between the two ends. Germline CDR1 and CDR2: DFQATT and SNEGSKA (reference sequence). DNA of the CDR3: TGCAGTGCTAGTCGTTACATGAGCTCCTACGAGCAGTACTTC. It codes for CSASRYMSSYEQYF.

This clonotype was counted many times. The CDR3 region has the DNA TGCAGCGTTGAAGACCGGGACAGTCTCTACGAGCAGTACTTC. Protein product: CSVEDRDSLYEQYF. The rearrangement uses TRBV29-1 and TRBJ2-7; 7 bases align to TRBD1. CDR1 is SQVTM, CDR2 ANQGSEA, per germline. This CDR3 contains 14 residues. V lost 0 bases, J lost 3 bases, and 5 bases stayed unmatched.

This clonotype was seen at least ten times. The CDR3 here is CASSVDRAPETQYF. In nucleotides, the CDR3 is TGTGCCAGCAGTGTGGACAGGGCCCCAGAGACCCAGTACTTC. This chain connects TRBV2 to TRBJ2-5; TRBD1 agrees at 8 bases. J was trimmed by 4 bases and V by 4 bases; bases with no gene match: 5. The CDR3 runs 14 residues. The germline CDR1 and CDR2 sequences are SNHLY and FYNNEI.

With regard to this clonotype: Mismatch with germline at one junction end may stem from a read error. CDR3 residues: CASRIDPDRGVPLHF. CDR3 nucleotides: TGTGCCAGCAGGATAGACCCCGACAGGGGGGTTCCCCTCCACTTT. The rearrangement uses TRBV10-1 and TRBJ1-6; 9 bases agree with TRBD1. This CDR3 has 15 residues. Germline CDR1 is WNHNN and CDR2 is SYGVQD (reference sequence).

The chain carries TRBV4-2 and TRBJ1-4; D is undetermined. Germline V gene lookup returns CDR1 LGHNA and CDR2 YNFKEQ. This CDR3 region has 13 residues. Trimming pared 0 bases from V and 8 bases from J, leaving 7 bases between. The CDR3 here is CASSQDNAEKLFF. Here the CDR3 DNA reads TGTGCCAGCAGCCAAGATAACGCGGAAAAACTGTTTTTT.

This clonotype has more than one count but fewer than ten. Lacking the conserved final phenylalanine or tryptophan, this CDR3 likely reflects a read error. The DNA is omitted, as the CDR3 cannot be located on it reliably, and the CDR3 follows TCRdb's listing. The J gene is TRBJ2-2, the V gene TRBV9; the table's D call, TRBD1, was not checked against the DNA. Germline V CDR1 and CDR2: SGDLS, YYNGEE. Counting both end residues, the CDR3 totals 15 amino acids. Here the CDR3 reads CASSVDSLGQGDWGY.

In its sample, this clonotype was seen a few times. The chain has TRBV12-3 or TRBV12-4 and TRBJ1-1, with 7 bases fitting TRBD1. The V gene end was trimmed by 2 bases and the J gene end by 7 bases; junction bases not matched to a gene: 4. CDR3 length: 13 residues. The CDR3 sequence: CASSLWGTDEAFF. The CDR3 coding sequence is TGTGCCAGCAGTTTATGGGGGACAGATGAAGCTTTCTTT.

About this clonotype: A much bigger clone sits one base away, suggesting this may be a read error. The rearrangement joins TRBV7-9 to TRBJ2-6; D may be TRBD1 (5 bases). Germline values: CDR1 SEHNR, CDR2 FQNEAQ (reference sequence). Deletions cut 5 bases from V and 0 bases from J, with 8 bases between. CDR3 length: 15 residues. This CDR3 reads CASSQDTSGANVLTF. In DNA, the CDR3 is TGTGCCAGCAGCCAGGACACCTCTGGGGCCAACGTCCTGACTTTC.

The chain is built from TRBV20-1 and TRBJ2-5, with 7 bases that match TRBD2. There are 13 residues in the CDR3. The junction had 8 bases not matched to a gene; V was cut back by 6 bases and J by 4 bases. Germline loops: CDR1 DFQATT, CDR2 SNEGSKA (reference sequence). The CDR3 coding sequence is TGCAGTGCCGGCCCGCCGGGGGGAGAGACCCAGTACTTC. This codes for CSAGPPGGETQYF.

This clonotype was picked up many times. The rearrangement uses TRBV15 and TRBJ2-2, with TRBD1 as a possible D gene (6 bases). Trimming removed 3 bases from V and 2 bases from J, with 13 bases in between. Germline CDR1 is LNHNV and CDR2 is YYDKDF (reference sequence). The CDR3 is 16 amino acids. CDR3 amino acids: CATSSGPDSNTGELFF. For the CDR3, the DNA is TGTGCCACCAGCAGCGGCCCGGACAGCAACACCGGGGAGCTGTTTTTT.

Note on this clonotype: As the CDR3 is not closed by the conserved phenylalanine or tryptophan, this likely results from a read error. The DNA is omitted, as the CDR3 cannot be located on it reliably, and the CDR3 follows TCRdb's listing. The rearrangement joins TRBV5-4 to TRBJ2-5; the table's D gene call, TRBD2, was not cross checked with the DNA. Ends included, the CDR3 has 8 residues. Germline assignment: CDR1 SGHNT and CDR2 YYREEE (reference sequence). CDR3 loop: CASSEGPM.

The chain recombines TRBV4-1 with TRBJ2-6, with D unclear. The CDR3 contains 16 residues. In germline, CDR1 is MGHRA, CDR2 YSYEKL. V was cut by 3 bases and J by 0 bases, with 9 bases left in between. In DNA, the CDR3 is TGCGCCAGCAGCCAGACGTACTACTCTGGGGCCAACGTCCTGACTTTC. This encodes CASSQTYYSGANVLTF.

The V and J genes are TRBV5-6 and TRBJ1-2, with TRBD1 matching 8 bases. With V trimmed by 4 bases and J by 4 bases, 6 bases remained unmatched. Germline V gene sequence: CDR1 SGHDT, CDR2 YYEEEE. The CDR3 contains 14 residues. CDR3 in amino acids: CASSRPDRAYGYTF. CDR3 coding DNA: TGTGCCAGCAGCCGCCCGGACAGGGCCTATGGCTACACCTTC.

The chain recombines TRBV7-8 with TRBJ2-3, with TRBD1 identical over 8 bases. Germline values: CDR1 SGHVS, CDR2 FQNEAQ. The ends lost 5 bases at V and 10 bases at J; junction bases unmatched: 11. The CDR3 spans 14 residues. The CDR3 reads CASSQMQGAAAQYF. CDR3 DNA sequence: TGTGCCAGCAGCCAAATGCAGGGGGCGGCTGCGCAGTATTTT.

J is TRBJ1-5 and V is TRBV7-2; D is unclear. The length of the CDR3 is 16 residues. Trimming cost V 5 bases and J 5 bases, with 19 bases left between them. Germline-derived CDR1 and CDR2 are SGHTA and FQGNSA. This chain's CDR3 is CASSQAVGRQYQPQHF. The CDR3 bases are TGTGCCAGCAGCCAAGCGGTGGGCAGGCAATATCAGCCCCAGCATTTT.

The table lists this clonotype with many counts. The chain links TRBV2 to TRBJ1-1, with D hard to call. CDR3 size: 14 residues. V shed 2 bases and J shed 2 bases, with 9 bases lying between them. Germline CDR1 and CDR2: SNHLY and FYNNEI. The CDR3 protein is CASSETVTNTEAFF. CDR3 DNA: TGTGCCAGCAGTGAAACGGTGACAAACACTGAAGCTTTCTTT.

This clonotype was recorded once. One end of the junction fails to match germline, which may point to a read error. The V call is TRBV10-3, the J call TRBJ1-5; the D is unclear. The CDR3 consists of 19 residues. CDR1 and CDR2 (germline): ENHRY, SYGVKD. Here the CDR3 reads CASSEAVGSPGYSNQPQHF. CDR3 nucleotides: TGTGCCAGCAGTGAGGCGGTTGGCAGCCCGGGTTATAGCAATCAGCCCCAGCATTTT.

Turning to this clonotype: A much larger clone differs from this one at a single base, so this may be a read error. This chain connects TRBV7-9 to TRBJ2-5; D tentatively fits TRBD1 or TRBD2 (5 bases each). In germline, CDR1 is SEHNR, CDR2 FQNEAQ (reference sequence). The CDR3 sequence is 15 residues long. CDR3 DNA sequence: TGTGCCAGCGGCTTAGGGGCCGGGCGGGAAGAGACCCAGTACTTC. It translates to CASGLGAGREETQYF.